Listed below are T cell receptor beta chains from one sample, sequenced in a study of T-cell memory formation after mild COVID-19. MiXCR was run by TCRdb on the 5' RACE reads, yielding one entry per CDR3 protein. This sample has hundreds of thousands of distinct CDR3 sequences; approximately 21% occur once, and the top ten carry about 8.4%. The source material was PBMCs or a T cell subset sorted from them (not recorded which). Receptors were obtained from an adult woman who had mild COVID-19 (a few samples of this study predate the infection). Cell type and time point are not known. The CDR3 runs from the conserved cysteine through the conserved F or W. D genes are given only for firm matches. A row's size may be missing; if present it is once, few, many or a size class.

TRBV5-1	-	-	TRBJ1-2	TGCGCCAGCAGCTTTACAGGGATTCGGGGCTATGGCTACACCTTC	CASSFTGIRGYGYTF
TRBV5-1	-	TRBD1	TRBJ1-2	TGCGCCAGCGCCCTATCGGGACAGACTAACTATGGCTACACCTTC	CASALSGQTNYGYTF
TRBV29-1	-	-	TRBJ2-7	TGCAGCGTTGACAGGGACTACGAGCAGTACTTC	CSVDRDYEQYF
TRBV2	-	TRBD1	TRBJ2-1	TGTGCCAGCAGTGACTGGCAGGGGGCTTACAATGAGCAGTTCTTC	CASSDWQGAYNEQFF
TRBV20-1	-	TRBD2	TRBJ2-2	TGCAGTGCTAGAAACCGACTAGCGGGTCGTACCGGGGAGCTGTTTTTT	CSARNRLAGRTGELFF
TRBV25-1	-	TRBD1	TRBJ2-4	TGTGCCAGCAGTGAATCCGACAGGGGAGCCAAAAACATTCAGTACTTC	CASSESDRGAKNIQYF
TRBV11-2	-	-	TRBJ1-2	TGTGCCAGCAGCTCCCCTAGCACCAAAGTCTATGGCTACACCTTC	CASSSPSTKVYGYTF
TRBV20-1	few	-	TRBJ2-1	TGCAGTGCCCGCCGACCGGGACTCCCAAATGAGCAGTTCTTC	CSARRPGLPNEQFF
TRBV12-3/TRBV12-4	-	-	TRBJ1-2	TGTGCCAGCAGCCGCGAGGGGACTGCTAACTATGGCTACACCTTC	CASSREGTANYGYTF
TRBV12-3/TRBV12-4	-	-	TRBJ1-1	TGTGCCAGCAGTTTAATGAAGAGGGAAATGAACACTGAAGCTTTCTTT	CASSLMKREMNTEAFF
TRBV6-5	-	-	TRBJ1-1	TGTGCCAGCAGGTCCCAGGGGATCGACACTGAAGCTTTCTTT	CASRSQGIDTEAFF
TRBV5-4	few	TRBD2	TRBJ2-5	TGTGCCAGCAGCCCTAAAAGCGGGGAGACGGAGACCCAGTACTTC	CASSPKSGETETQYF
TRBV6-6	-	-	TRBJ2-7	TGTGCCAGCAGTTACTCAATTCCAGGGCTGATACCCTACGAGCAGTACTTC	CASSYSIPGLIPYEQYF
TRBV10-3	few	TRBD1	TRBJ2-7	TGTGCCATCAGTGAGGGGGACAGCTACGAGCAGTACTTC	CAISEGDSYEQYF
TRBV5-1	-	TRBD1	TRBJ1-6	TGCGCCAGCAGCTGGGACAGGGGGCTATCCTCGTCACCCCTCCACTTT	CASSWDRGLSSSPLHF